This T cell receptor (beta chain) comes out of a study of T cells in localized non-small cell lung cancer. Findings and limits, study-wide: Higher T cell density in the blood was associated with longer overall survival, whereas higher adjacent-lung clonality associated with shorter survival. Analysis by sequencing included only one tumor region, so heterogeneity remains possible. Uninvolved adjacent lung showed higher T cell clonality than tumor. When the top 100 tumor clones were examined, a median approximately 59 of them also appeared in the adjacent lung, which was paired and uninvolved.

This clone was recorded only once. The antigen is unknown. CDR3 size: 13 residues. The germline CDR1 and CDR2 sequences are LNHDA and SQIVND (reference sequence). With 9 bases removed from V and 0 bases from J, the gap between germline ends came to 9 bases. Assay: immunoSEQ multiplex PCR; the TCRdb copy retains only in-frame clones and omits some. The sample consists of tens of thousands of clones, 90% to 95% of them appearing once. The genes are TRBV19 and TRBJ1-3; D remains unclear. The input for sequencing was peripheral blood, taken before any cancer treatment. The sequence came from a woman aged 35 to 69 with stage I lung adenocarcinoma. The CDR3 loop is CASGPYSGNTIYF. CDR3 coding DNA: TGTGCCAGCGGGCCCTACTCTGGAAACACCATATATTTT.